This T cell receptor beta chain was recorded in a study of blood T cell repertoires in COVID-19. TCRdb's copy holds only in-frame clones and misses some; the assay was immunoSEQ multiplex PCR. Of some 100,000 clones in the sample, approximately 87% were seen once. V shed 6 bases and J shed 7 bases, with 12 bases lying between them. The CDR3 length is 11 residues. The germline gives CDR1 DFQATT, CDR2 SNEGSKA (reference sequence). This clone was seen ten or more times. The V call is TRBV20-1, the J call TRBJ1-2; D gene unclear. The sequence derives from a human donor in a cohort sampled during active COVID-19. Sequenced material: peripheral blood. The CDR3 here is CSAQHSGGYTF. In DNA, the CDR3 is TGCAGTGCCCAGCACAGCGGTGGCTACACCTTC.